One sample yielded the 24 T cell receptor beta chains listed below, sequenced in a study of CD8+ T cells in alopecia areata (dated 2018 in TCRdb). What this sample's treatment or condition label stands for: oral pan-JAK inhibitor, 5-10 mg twice daily. Libraries were prepared through the immunoSEQ multiplex PCR assay. To provide template for TCR sequencing, every sample had RNA extracted and reverse transcribed into cDNA. In TCRdb, the immuneACCESS table is reduced to in-frame sequences with V and J assigned. These tables do not hold every clone; where another copy was compared, an unresolved V gene accounts for under half, and the others remain unexplained. For this sample there are more than 200,000 clones; around two fifths appear just once. The ten largest account for about 2.6% of the sample. The sample was CD4+ T cells sorted from blood, taken at approximately week 39, from a patient treated with tofacitinib. These TCRs come from a human donor with alopecia areata.

This clone has a handful of counts. This chain links TRBV7-9 with TRBJ2-1; the match to TRBD2 covers 8 bases. Trimming at V came to 1 base and at J to 3 bases, leaving 5 bases not matched to a gene. The CDR3 contains 16 residues. Germline CDR1 is SEHNR and CDR2 is FQNEAQ (reference sequence). CDR3 sequence (DNA): TGTGCCAGCAGCTTAGAGCGGACTAGCAGCTACAATGAGCAGTTCTTC. Amino acids: CASSLERTSSYNEQFF.

This clone was seen once. The V and J genes are TRBV28 and TRBJ2-4; weak D call: TRBD2 (6 bases). V was clipped by 5 bases and J by 11 bases, with 16 bases between them. CDR1 and CDR2 (germline): MDHEN, SYDVKM. This CDR3 region has 13 residues. Written as DNA, the CDR3 is TGTGCCAGCAGTATAAACCTGGGACTTCTTCAGTACTTC. Translated, it gives CASSINLGLLQYF.

This clone was observed a handful of times. The chain has TRBV4-3 and TRBJ2-1, with 11 bases matching TRBD2. The CDR3 is made up of 17 amino acids. With 2 bases clipped from V and 7 bases from J, the junction kept 10 bases outside the gene matches. The V gene's germline CDR1 is LGHNA and CDR2 YSLEER. In DNA form, the CDR3 reads TGCGCCAGCAGCCAAAAAGACCTAGCGGGAGGTCGTAATGAGCAGTTCTTC. It encodes CASSQKDLAGGRNEQFF.

This chain's CDR3 is CASSSRISNYGYTF. The CDR3 DNA reads TGTGCCAGCAGCTCCCGGATCTCTAACTATGGCTACACCTTC. This sequence joins TRBV7-2 and TRBJ1-2; no reliable D call. The length of the CDR3 is 14 residues. Germline lookup yields CDR1 SGHTA and CDR2 FQGNSA. With 4 bases removed from V and 0 bases from J, the gap between germline ends came to 9 bases.

This clone was seen more than once but under ten times. This chain connects TRBV30 to TRBJ1-5; D not resolved. V lost 5 bases and J lost 4, with 12 bases in between. The CDR3 has 13 amino acids. Germline loops: CDR1 GTSNPN, CDR2 SVGIG (reference sequence). The CDR3 nucleotides are TGTGCCTGGGGAAGGGCCGGGAATCAGCCCCAGCATTTT. It is translated as CAWGRAGNQPQHF.

This clone was picked up a small number of times. The chain carries TRBV28 and TRBJ2-5, with D perhaps TRBD1 (6 bases). Germline V gene data show CDR1 as MDHEN and CDR2 as SYDVKM. This CDR3 spans 13 amino acids. V was pared by 6 bases and J by 5 bases, with 13 bases between. The CDR3 region is CASSTGSRETQYF. As DNA, the CDR3 is TGTGCCAGCAGCACAGGGTCACGGGAGACCCAGTACTTC.

This clone appeared a few times. This chain connects TRBV5-1 to TRBJ2-7; TRBD1 matches at 7 bases. Germline loops: CDR1 SGHRS, CDR2 YFSETQ. The junction had 8 bases not matched to a gene; V was cut back by 0 bases and J by 5 bases. There are 15 residues in the CDR3. The CDR3 loop reads CASSLARRGHDEQYF. The CDR3 region has the DNA TGCGCCAGCAGCTTGGCCCGAAGGGGGCATGACGAGCAGTACTTC. Full variable domain (missing parts from reference TRBV5-1 and TRBJ2-7): KAGVTQTPRYLIKTRGQQVTLSCSPISGHRSVSWYQQTPGQGLQFLFEYFSETQRNKGNFPGRFSGRQFSNSRSEMNVSTLELGDSALYLCASSLARRGHDEQYFGPGTRLTVT.

The chain couples TRBV5-1 to TRBJ2-3; a possible D gene is TRBD2 (6 bases). The CDR3 spans 15 residues. Germline V gene data show CDR1 as SGHRS and CDR2 as YFSETQ. The V and J ends lost 5 bases and 2 bases respectively, with 15 bases between them. CDR3 sequence: CASSGGFDFTDTQYF. In DNA form, the CDR3 reads TGCGCCAGCAGTGGGGGGTTCGATTTCACAGATACGCAGTATTTT.

The CDR3: CSVSSGTYQETQYF. The CDR3 nucleotides are TGCAGCGTTTCTAGCGGGACGTACCAAGAGACCCAGTACTTC. V usage is TRBV29-1 and J usage is TRBJ2-5; the match to TRBD2 covers 9 bases. CDR3 length: 14 residues. The germline gives CDR1 SQVTM, CDR2 ANQGSEA. V gave up 5 bases and J gave up 0 bases; unmatched junction bases: 4.

The V and J genes are TRBV27 and TRBJ2-5, with 8 bases fitting TRBD2. The V gene's germline CDR1 is MNHEY and CDR2 SMNVEV (reference sequence). The CDR3 has 15 residues. The CDR3 nucleotides read TGTGCGAGAGGCATATCGGGAGGGCCAGGGGAGACCCAGTACTTC. Translated, it gives CARGISGGPGETQYF.

The V gene is TRBV19, the J gene TRBJ1-5; a weak D match, TRBD1 (6 bases). Germline V gene sequence: CDR1 LNHDA, CDR2 SQIVND (reference sequence). V lost 5 bases to trimming and J lost 3 bases, with 14 bases between them. This CDR3 has 15 residues. CDR3 nucleotides: TGTGCCAGTAGTGTTCTTGGGACACTCAATCAGCCCCAGCATTTT. Protein: CASSVLGTLNQPQHF.

This clone was detected a few times. The gene calls are TRBV18 and TRBJ2-5; 11 bases match TRBD2. The ends lost 5 bases at V and 2 bases at J; junction bases unmatched: 4. The CDR3 covers 15 residues. Germline-derived CDR1 and CDR2 are KGHSH and LQKENI. The CDR3 DNA is TGTGCCAGCTCAGGGACTAGCGGAGTTCAAGAGACCCAGTACTTC. This encodes CASSGTSGVQETQYF.

This chain connects TRBV7-2 to TRBJ1-4; D is possibly TRBD1 (6 bases). The CDR3 is 14 residues long. Looked up from germline, CDR1 is SGHTA and CDR2 is FQGNSA. V was cut by 1 base and J by 11 bases, with 14 bases left in between. The DNA for the CDR3 is TGTGCCAGCAGCTTAGACGGGGGCGAGGGGAAACTGTTTTTT. Translated, it gives CASSLDGGEGKLFF.

This clone occurred a few times. The chain carries TRBV11-2 and TRBJ2-7; no firm D call. Germline-derived CDR1 and CDR2 are SGHAT and FQNNGV. This CDR3 comprises 16 residues. The ends were cut back, 5 bases at V and 0 bases at J, with 17 bases in the middle. CDR3 sequence (DNA): TGTGCCAGCAGCCGACCTAGTCGGTCTAGCTCCTACGAGCAGTACTTC. Protein sequence: CASSRPSRSSSYEQYF.

This clone was counted between two and nine times. This rearrangement joins TRBV29-1 to TRBJ1-2; D is ambiguous. V was shortened by 4 bases and J by 2 bases, with 11 bases between the two germline ends. CDR1 SQVTM and CDR2 ANQGSEA come from the germline V gene. The CDR3 consists of 13 residues. The CDR3 nucleotides are TGCAGCGTTGCGGCCAAAGTCAACTATGGCTACACCTTC. It translates to CSVAAKVNYGYTF.

This clone was seen only once. CDR3 DNA: TGTGCCAGCAGTAGGGACAGCTCCTACAATGAGCAGTTCTTC. Its translation is CASSRDSSYNEQFF. The chain links TRBV2 to TRBJ2-1, with 7 bases matching TRBD1. V lost 5 bases to trimming and J lost 0 bases; unmatched junction nucleotides: 1. Germline lookup yields CDR1 SNHLY and CDR2 FYNNEI. The CDR3 extends over 14 amino acids.

This clone was seen only a few times. The chain is built from TRBV30 and TRBJ1-1; D remains unclear. Germline V CDR1 and CDR2: GTSNPN, SVGIG (reference sequence). The CDR3 loop spans 12 amino acids. The V gene lost 5 bases and the J gene lost 7 bases, with 14 bases spanning the gap. Here the CDR3 DNA reads TGTGCCTGGGGCCCGGATCGGATTGAAGCTTTCTTT. It yields the protein CAWGPDRIEAFF. The full variable domain, rest sourced from reference TRBV30 and TRBJ1-1, is SQTIHQWPATLVQPVGSPLSLECTVEGTSNPNLYWYRQAAGRGLQLLFYSVGIGQISSEVPQNLSASRPQDRQFILSSKKLLLSDSGFYLCAWGPDRIEAFFGQGTRLTVV.

This chain links TRBV29-1 with TRBJ2-3; maybe TRBD2 (5 bases). In germline, CDR1 is SQVTM, CDR2 ANQGSEA. Trimming pared 2 bases from V and 5 bases from J, leaving 11 bases between. The CDR3 is made up of 13 amino acids. CDR3 DNA sequence: TGCAGCGTTGAACCCCGAGGGATAGATACGCAGTATTTT. Translating it yields CSVEPRGIDTQYF.

The rearrangement links TRBV7-9 to TRBJ2-3, with a possible D match to TRBD2 (6 bases). Germline lookup yields CDR1 SEHNR and CDR2 FQNEAQ (reference sequence). The CDR3 is made up of 16 amino acids. Deletions cut 7 bases from V and 6 bases from J, with 23 bases between. CDR3 residues: CASNPGAGGVWDTQYF. The CDR3 DNA is TGTGCCAGCAACCCCGGGGCAGGCGGGGTTTGGGATACGCAGTATTTT.

This rearrangement joins TRBV11-2 to TRBJ2-2; TRBD1 is a possible D gene (5 bases). This CDR3 has 14 residues. Germline V gene lookup returns CDR1 SGHAT and CDR2 FQNNGV. V was pared by 1 base and J by 3 bases, with 6 bases between. CDR3 region: CASSLGTYTGELFF. DNA for the CDR3: TGTGCCAGCAGCTTAGGGACATACACCGGGGAGCTGTTTTTT.

This chain links TRBV7-9 with TRBJ1-2; possibly TRBD1 for D (6 bases). The CDR3 sequence is 14 residues long. Germline V CDR1 and CDR2: SEHNR, FQNEAQ (reference sequence). The germline V and J ends were trimmed by 5 bases and 8 bases, with 18 bases remaining between them. The CDR3 nucleotides are TGTGCCAGCAGCCTCAACAGGGAGGTAGACGGCTACACCTTC. It specifies CASSLNREVDGYTF.

This clone has just a few counts. The CDR3 DNA sequence: TGTGCCTGGAGTCGCGGGGGGAGTACCTACGAGCAGTACTTC. Residues: CAWSRGGSTYEQYF. The chain recombines TRBV30 with TRBJ2-7; TRBD2 aligns across 8 bases. The CDR3 is made up of 14 amino acids. The germline V gene encodes CDR1 GTSNPN and CDR2 SVGIG (reference sequence). V was clipped by 2 bases and J by 2 bases; unmatched bases: 5. The variable domain in full, completed from reference TRBV30 and TRBJ2-7, reads SQTIHQWPATLVQPVGSPLSLECTVEGTSNPNLYWYRQAAGRGLQLLFYSVGIGQISSEVPQNLSASRPQDRQFILSSKKLLLSDSGFYLCAWSRGGSTYEQYFGPGTRLTVT.

The rearrangement joins TRBV5-1 to TRBJ1-1; maybe TRBD1 (5 bases). The CDR3 has 12 residues. CDR1 is SGHRS and CDR2 is YFSETQ in the germline V gene. Trimming took 4 bases from V and 5 from J, leaving 9 bases between them. In DNA form, the CDR3 reads TGCGCCAGCAGCCCTGGGGGGACTGAAGCTTTCTTT. It is translated as CASSPGGTEAFF. Filled out from reference TRBV5-1 and TRBJ1-1, the complete variable domain reads KAGVTQTPRYLIKTRGQQVTLSCSPISGHRSVSWYQQTPGQGLQFLFEYFSETQRNKGNFPGRFSGRQFSNSRSEMNVSTLELGDSALYLCASSPGGTEAFFGQGTRLTVV.

In its sample, this clone was seen a few times. CDR3 nucleotide sequence: TGTGCCAGCAGACGACAGGGTGGTAACAATGAGCAGTTCTTC. Translated, it gives CASRRQGGNNEQFF. The chain links TRBV2 to TRBJ2-1; 7 bases fit TRBD1. Germline lookup yields CDR1 SNHLY and CDR2 FYNNEI. The CDR3 length is 14 residues. V lost 6 bases to trimming and J lost 5 bases; unmatched junction nucleotides: 7. The entire variable domain, with the rest obtained from reference TRBV2 and TRBJ2-1, is as follows: EPEVTQTPSHQVTQMGQEVILRCVPISNHLYFYWYRQILGQKVEFLVSFYNNEISEKSEIFDDQFSVERPDGSNFTLKIRSTKLEDSAMYFCASRRQGGNNEQFFGPGTRLTVL.